This T cell receptor beta chain was sequenced in a study of radiation and T cells in renal cell carcinoma. Findings and caveats of the study: In blood, top tumor clones expanded by 2 weeks, shrinking by 4.

Time point of the sample: blood 2 weeks post-SBRT. The treatment was: 15 Gy SBRT to primary tumor, nephrectomy 4 weeks later. The patient's renal cell carcinoma had clear cell pathology. In regard to this clone: As yet, its antigen is unknown.

V lost 2 bases, J lost 3 bases, and 4 bases stayed unmatched. The CDR3 is 15 amino acids. Looked up from germline, CDR1 is SGHRS and CDR2 is YFSETQ. Measured with immunoSEQ multiplex PCR; TCRdb has only the in-frame clones, and not every one. Here the sample spans 120,000 or so clones, approximately 90% being singletons. J is TRBJ1-5 and V is TRBV5-1; 8 bases map to TRBD1. The receptor was isolated from a woman in her 70s with renal cell carcinoma. Specimen: blood, collected from a patient whose treatment included radiotherapy and nephrectomy. DNA for the CDR3: TGCGCCAGCAGCTTCCAGGGGGCGCCCAATCAGCCCCAGCATTTT. It yields the protein CASSFQGAPNQPQHF.